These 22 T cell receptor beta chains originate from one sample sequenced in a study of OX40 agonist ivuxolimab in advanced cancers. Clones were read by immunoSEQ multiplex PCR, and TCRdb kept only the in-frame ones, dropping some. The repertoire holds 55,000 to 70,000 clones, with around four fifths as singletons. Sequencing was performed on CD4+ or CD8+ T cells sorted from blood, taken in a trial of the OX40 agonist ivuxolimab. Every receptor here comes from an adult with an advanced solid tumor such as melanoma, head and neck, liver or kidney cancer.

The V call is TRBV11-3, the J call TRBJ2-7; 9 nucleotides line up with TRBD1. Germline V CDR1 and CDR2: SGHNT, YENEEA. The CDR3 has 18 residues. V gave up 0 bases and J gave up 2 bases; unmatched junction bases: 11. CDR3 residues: CASSLEQGGGQGTYEQYF. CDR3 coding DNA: TGTGCCAGCAGCTTAGAACAGGGAGGCGGACAGGGGACCTACGAGCAGTACTTC.

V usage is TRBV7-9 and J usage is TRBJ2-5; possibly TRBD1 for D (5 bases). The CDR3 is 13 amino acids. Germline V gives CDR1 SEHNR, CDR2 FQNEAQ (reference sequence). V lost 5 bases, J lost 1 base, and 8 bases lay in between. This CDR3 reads CASSRDSQETQYF. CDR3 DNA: TGTGCCAGCAGCCGAGACAGCCAAGAGACCCAGTACTTC.

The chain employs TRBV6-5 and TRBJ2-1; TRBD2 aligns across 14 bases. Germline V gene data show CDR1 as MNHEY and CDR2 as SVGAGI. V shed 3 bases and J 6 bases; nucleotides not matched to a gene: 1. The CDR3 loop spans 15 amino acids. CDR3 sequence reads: CASSYGTSGSNEQFF. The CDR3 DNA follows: TGTGCCAGCAGTTATGGGACTAGCGGGAGCAATGAGCAGTTCTTC.

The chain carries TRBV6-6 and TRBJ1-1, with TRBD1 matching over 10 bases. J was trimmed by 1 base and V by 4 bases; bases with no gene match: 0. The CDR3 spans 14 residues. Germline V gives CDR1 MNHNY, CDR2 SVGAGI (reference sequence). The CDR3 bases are TGTGCCAGCAGTTGGGACAGGGGGAACACTGAAGCTTTCTTT. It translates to CASSWDRGNTEAFF.

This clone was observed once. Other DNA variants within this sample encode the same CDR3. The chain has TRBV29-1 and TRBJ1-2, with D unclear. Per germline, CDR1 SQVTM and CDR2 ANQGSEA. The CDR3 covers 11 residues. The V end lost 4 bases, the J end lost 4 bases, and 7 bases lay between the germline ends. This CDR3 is CSVVQVYGYTF. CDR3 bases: TGCAGCGTTGTGCAGGTCTATGGCTACACCTTC. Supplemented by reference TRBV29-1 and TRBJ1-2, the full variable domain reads SAVISQKPSRDICQRGTSLTIQCQVDSQVTMMFWYRQQPGQSLTLIATANQGSEATYESGFVIDKFPISRPNLTFSTLTVSNMSPEDSSIYLCSVVQVYGYTFGSGTRLTVV.

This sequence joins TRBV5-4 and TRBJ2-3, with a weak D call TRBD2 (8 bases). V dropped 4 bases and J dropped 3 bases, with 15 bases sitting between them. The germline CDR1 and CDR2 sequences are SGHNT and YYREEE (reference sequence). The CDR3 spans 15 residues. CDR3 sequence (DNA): TGTGCCAGCAGCCACATAGCGGGACAGACAGATACGCAGTATTTT. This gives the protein CASSHIAGQTDTQYF.

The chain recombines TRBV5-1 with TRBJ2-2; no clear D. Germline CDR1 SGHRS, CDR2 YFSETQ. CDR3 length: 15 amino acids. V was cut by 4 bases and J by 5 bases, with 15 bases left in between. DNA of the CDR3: TGCGCCAGCAGCCTCCGGACGGAGACAACCGGGGAGCTGTTTTTT. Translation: CASSLRTETTGELFF.

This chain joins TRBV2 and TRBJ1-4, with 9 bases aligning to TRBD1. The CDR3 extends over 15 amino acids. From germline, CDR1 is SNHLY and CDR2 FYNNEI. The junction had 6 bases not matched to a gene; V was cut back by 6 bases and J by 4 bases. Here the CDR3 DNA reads TGTGCCAGCAGGGACACGACAGGGGGTAATGAAAAACTGTTTTTT. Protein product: CASRDTTGGNEKLFF.

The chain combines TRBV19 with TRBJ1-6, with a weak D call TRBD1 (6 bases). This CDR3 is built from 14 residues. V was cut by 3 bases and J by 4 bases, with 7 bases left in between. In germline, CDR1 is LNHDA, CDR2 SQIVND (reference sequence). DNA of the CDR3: TGTGCCAGTAGTATCGACAGGTATAATTCACCCCTCCACTTT. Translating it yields CASSIDRYNSPLHF.

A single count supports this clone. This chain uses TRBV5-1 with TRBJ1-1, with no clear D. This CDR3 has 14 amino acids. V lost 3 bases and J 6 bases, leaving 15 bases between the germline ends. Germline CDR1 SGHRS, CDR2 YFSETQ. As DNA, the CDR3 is TGCGCCAGCAGCTCGCCGGGCCCCCGTTCTGAAGCTTTCTTT. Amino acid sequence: CASSSPGPRSEAFF.

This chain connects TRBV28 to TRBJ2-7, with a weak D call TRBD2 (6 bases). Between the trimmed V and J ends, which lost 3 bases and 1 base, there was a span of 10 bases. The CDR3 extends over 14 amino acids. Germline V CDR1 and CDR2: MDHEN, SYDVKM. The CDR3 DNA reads TGTGCCAGCAGTTTTCCCGGGGGATCCTACGAGCAGTACTTC. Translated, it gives CASSFPGGSYEQYF.

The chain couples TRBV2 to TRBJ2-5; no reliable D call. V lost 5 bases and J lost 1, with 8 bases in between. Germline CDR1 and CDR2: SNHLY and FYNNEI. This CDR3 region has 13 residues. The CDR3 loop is CASSLRLQETQYF. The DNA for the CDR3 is TGTGCCAGCAGTTTGAGGCTCCAAGAGACCCAGTACTTC.

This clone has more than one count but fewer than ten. Here the CDR3 DNA reads TGCGCCAGCAGTGAGTTGCCAATCGCACAAAGTCGGGCCAACGTCCTGACTTTC. It encodes CASSELPIAQSRANVLTF. This rearrangement joins TRBV10-1 to TRBJ2-6; D is ambiguous. The V and J ends lost 1 base and 5 bases respectively, with 18 bases between them. The CDR3 sequence is 18 residues long. Per the germline V gene, CDR1 is WNHNN and CDR2 is SYGVQD (reference sequence).

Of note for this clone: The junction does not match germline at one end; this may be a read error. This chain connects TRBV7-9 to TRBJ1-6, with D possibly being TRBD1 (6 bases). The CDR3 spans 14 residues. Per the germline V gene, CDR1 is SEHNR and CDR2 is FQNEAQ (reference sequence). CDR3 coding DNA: TGTGCCAGCACCTTAACAGGGTCGAATTCACCCCTCCACTTT. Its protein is CASTLTGSNSPLHF.

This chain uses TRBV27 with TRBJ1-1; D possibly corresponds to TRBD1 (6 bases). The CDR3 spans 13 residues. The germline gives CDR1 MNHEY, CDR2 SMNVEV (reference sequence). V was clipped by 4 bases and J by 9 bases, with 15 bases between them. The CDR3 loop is CASSSLQTGQAFF. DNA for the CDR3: TGTGCCAGCAGTTCATTACAAACAGGGCAAGCTTTCTTT.

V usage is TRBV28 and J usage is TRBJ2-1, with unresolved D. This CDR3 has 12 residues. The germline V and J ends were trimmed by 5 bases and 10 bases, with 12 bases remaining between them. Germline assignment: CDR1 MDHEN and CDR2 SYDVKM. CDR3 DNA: TGTGCCAGCAGTCCCCCGGGTAGGGAGCAGTTCTTC. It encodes CASSPPGREQFF. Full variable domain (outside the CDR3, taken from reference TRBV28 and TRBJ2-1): DVKVTQSSRYLVKRTGEKVFLECVQDMDHENMFWYRQDPGLGLRLIYFSYDVKMKEKGDIPEGYSVSREKKERFSLILESASTNQTSMYLCASSPPGREQFFGPGTRLTVL.

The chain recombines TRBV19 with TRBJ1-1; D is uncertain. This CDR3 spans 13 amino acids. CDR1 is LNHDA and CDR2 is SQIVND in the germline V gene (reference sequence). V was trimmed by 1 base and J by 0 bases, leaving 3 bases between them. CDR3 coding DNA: TGTGCCAGTAGTATAGCCGTGAACACTGAAGCTTTCTTT. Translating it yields CASSIAVNTEAFF.

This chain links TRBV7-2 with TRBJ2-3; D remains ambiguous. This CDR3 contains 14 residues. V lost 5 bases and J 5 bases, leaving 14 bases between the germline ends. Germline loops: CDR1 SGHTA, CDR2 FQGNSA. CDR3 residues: CASSQSVGEDTQYF. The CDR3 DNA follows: TGTGCCAGCAGCCAGTCGGTCGGTGAAGATACGCAGTATTTT.

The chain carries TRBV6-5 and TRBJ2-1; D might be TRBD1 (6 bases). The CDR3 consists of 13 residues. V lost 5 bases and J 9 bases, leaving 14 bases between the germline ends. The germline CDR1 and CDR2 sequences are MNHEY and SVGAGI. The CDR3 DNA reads TGTGCCAGCAGTCTACCGGGACACGGTGAGCAGTTCTTC. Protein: CASSLPGHGEQFF.

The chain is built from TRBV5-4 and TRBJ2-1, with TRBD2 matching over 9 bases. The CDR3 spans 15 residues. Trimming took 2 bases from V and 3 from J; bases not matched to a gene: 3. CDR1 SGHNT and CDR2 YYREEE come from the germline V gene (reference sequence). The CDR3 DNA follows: TGTGCCAGCAGCTTTTGGACTAGCGACTACAATGAGCAGTTCTTC. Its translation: CASSFWTSDYNEQFF.

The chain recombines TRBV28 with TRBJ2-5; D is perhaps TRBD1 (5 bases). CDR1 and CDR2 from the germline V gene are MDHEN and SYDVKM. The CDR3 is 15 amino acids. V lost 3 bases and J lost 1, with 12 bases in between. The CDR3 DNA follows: TGTGCCAGCAGTTTTGGGGCAGGAATCCAAGAGACCCAGTACTTC. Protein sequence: CASSFGAGIQETQYF.

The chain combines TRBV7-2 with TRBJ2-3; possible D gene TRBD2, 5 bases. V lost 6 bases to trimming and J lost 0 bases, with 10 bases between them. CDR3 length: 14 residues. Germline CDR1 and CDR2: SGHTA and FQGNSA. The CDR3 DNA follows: TGTGCCAGCAGGTCGGGATATAGCACAGATACGCAGTATTTT. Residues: CASRSGYSTDTQYF.